The text below deals with one T cell receptor beta chain. The study drew participants aged about 18 to 90 years from approximately 23 US areas. In the authors' methods: The authors estimated nucleated cell counts from reference gene primer amplification. This table comes from immunoSEQ multiplex PCR, and its TCRdb copy is limited to in-frame clones, with some not included. D and trimming were read from the DNA, whereas the V and J calls and clone size are those reported in that table. The sample comprises almost 200,000 clones, 80% to 90% of which are singletons, and about 8.1% rests with the top ten. This specimen comes from a study of blood T cell repertoires in COVID-19. Study background: Samples of COVID-19 (acute and convalescent) were obtained from the United States, Italy and Spain. T cells, B-cell-depleted T cells, or PBMCs provided the cDNA or gDNA that served as material.

V was pared by 3 bases and J by 6 bases, with 5 bases of the junction left unmatched. Germline CDR1 and CDR2: SGHTA and FQGTGA. The length of the CDR3 is 15 residues. Sequencing was performed on PBMCs or T cells enriched from blood (not recorded which). This chain connects TRBV7-3 to TRBJ2-3, with TRBD1 matching 11 bases. The TCR comes from a woman younger than 30 who had recovered from COVID-19. This CDR3 is CASSFSGTGGDTQYF. For the CDR3, the DNA is TGTGCCAGCAGCTTTTCCGGGACAGGGGGGGATACGCAGTATTTT. The full variable domain, in which reference TRBV7-3 and TRBJ2-3 provide the parts outside the CDR3, is GAGVSQTPSNKVTEKGKYVELRCDPISGHTALYWYRQSLGQGPEFLIYFQGTGAADDSGLPNDRFFAVRPEGSVSTLKIQRTERGDSAVYLCASSFSGTGGDTQYFGPGTRLTVL.